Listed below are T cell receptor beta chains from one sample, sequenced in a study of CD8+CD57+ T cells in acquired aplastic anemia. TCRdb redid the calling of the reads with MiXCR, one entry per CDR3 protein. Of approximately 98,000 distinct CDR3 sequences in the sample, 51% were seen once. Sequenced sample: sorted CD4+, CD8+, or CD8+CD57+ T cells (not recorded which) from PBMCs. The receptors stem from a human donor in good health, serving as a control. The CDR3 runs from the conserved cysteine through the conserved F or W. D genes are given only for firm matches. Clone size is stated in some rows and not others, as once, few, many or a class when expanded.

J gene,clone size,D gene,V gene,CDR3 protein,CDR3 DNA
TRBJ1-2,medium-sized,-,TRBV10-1,CASRSTAGYTF,TGCGCCAGCAGATCGACAGCTGGCTACACCTTC
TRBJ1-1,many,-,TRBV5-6,CASSLASSNTEAFF,TGTGCCAGCAGCTTGGCCTCAAGTAACACTGAAGCTTTCTTT
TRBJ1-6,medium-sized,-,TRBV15,CATSRGTAAYNSPLHF,TGTGCCACCAGCAGAGGGACAGCAGCGTATAATTCACCCCTCCACTTT
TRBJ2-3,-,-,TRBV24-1,CATSDLTGHLDTDTQYF,TGTGCCACCAGTGACCTAACAGGACATCTCGACACAGATACGCAGTATTTT
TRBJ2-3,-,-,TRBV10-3,CAISDGQSSTDTQYF,TGTGCCATCAGTGATGGGCAGTCTTCCACGGATACGCAGTATTTT
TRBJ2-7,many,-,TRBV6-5,CASSLATLGDHEQYF,TGTGCCAGCAGTTTGGCGACCTTGGGGGACCACGAGCAGTACTTC
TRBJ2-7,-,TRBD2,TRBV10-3,CAISESGGFTYEQYF,TGTGCCATCAGTGAGTCGGGGGGGTTCACCTACGAGCAGTACTTC
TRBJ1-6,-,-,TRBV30,CAWMGSSNYNSPLHF,TGTGCCTGGATGGGGTCCTCTAACTATAATTCACCCCTCCACTTT
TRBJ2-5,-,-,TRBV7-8,CASSPAGTQYF,TGTGCCAGCAGCCCAGCCGGGACCCAGTACTTC
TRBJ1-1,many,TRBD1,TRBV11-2,CASSSTGGLLTEAFF,TGTGCCAGCAGCTCGACAGGGGGGCTCCTGACTGAAGCTTTCTTT